This entry lists 29 T cell receptor beta chains sequenced from one sample in a study of blood T cell repertoires in COVID-19. Assay used: immunoSEQ multiplex PCR; TCRdb lists only in-frame clones, some missing. The sample gives more than 85,000 clones, about 84% of which show up once; around 25% is in the top ten. The material sequenced was peripheral blood. The receptors here all came from a man at least 80 years old with active or convalescent COVID-19.

The V gene is TRBV18, the J gene TRBJ1-2; maybe TRBD1 (6 bases). V lost 0 bases to trimming and J lost 1 base, with 12 bases between them. Looked up from germline, CDR1 is KGHSH and CDR2 is LQKENI. The CDR3 runs to 16 residues. The CDR3 nucleotides read TGTGCCAGCTCACCACCGCCAGGGGAATTTAACTATGGCTACACCTTC. This translates into CASSPPPGEFNYGYTF.

The V call is TRBV28, the J call TRBJ1-3, with no clear D. CDR3 length: 12 amino acids. Germline lookup yields CDR1 MDHEN and CDR2 SYDVKM. Trimming left V 7 bases short and J 0 bases short, with 4 bases between. CDR3 DNA sequence: TGTGCCAGCATTAGCTCTGGAAACACCATATATTTT. Protein product: CASISSGNTIYF.

CDR3 sequence: CAIRNGGTSTDTQYF. The CDR3 nucleotides read TGTGCCATCAGAAACGGGGGAACTAGCACAGATACGCAGTATTTT. The chain uses TRBV10-3 and TRBJ2-3, with D possibly being TRBD2 (6 bases). V was pared by 6 bases and J by 0 bases, with 13 bases between. Germline V gene sequence: CDR1 ENHRY, CDR2 SYGVKD. The length of the CDR3 is 15 residues.

The chain joins TRBV19 to TRBJ1-2, with TRBD1 as a possible D gene (5 bases). The CDR3 has 14 residues. Trimming took 0 bases from V and 8 from J, leaving 13 bases between them. Germline values: CDR1 LNHDA, CDR2 SQIVND (reference sequence). The DNA of the CDR3 is TGTGCCAGTAGTATAGAGGAGGGGAAGACCGGCTACACCTTC. Protein sequence: CASSIEEGKTGYTF.

This chain joins TRBV15 and TRBJ2-5; TRBD2 matches at 7 bases. J lost 2 bases, V lost 2 bases, and 5 bases had no gene match. The CDR3 covers 15 residues. Germline V gives CDR1 LNHNV, CDR2 YYDKDF (reference sequence). The DNA for the CDR3 is TGTGCCACCAGCAGACCCCTGGGAGGGCAAGAGACCCAGTACTTC. This gives the protein CATSRPLGGQETQYF.

J is TRBJ1-1 and V is TRBV7-9; 7 bases are a match to TRBD1. The CDR3 loop spans 14 amino acids. V lost 2 bases and J lost 8; bases outside the gene matches: 8. In germline, CDR1 is SEHNR, CDR2 FQNEAQ (reference sequence). CDR3 coding DNA: TGTGCCAGCAGCTTAACCACCGGGACAGAGGAAGCTTTCTTT. It yields the protein CASSLTTGTEEAFF.

The rearrangement joins TRBV12-3 or TRBV12-4 to TRBJ1-1; D is undetermined. Trimming removed 3 bases at V and 3 bases at J, with 8 bases between. CDR3 length: 13 residues. The CDR3 loop is CASSFKRDTEAFF. As DNA, the CDR3 is TGTGCCAGCAGTTTTAAGAGGGACACTGAAGCTTTCTTT.

The rearrangement uses TRBV24-1 and TRBJ2-3, with 10 bases fitting TRBD2. Germline V lookup: CDR1 KGHDR, CDR2 SFDVKD. This CDR3 has 19 residues. V trimming: 4 bases; J trimming: 1 base; junction bases outside the gene matches: 13. The CDR3 nucleotides read TGTGCCACCAGTGACCCCCTAGGTTGGCTAGCGGGGGGCACAGATACGCAGTATTTT. It yields the protein CATSDPLGWLAGGTDTQYF.

The chain is built from TRBV5-1 and TRBJ2-1; D is perhaps TRBD1 (6 bases). V was pared by 7 bases and J by 3 bases, with 11 bases between. The CDR3 covers 13 residues. The germline CDR1 and CDR2 sequences are SGHRS and YFSETQ. Here the CDR3 reads CASRPGDYNEQFF. CDR3 bases: TGCGCCAGCCGCCCAGGGGACTACAATGAGCAGTTCTTC.

The chain links TRBV27 to TRBJ1-5; no firm D call. The CDR3 runs 12 residues. CDR1 MNHEY and CDR2 SMNVEV come from the germline V gene (reference sequence). The V and J ends lost 4 bases and 4 bases respectively, with 5 bases between them. CDR3 DNA sequence: TGTGCCAGCAGTTCACAGAATCAGCCCCAGCATTTT. Amino acid sequence: CASSSQNQPQHF.

The chain recombines TRBV6-5 with TRBJ1-6; maybe TRBD1 (5 bases). Germline V lookup: CDR1 MNHEY, CDR2 SVGAGI. The CDR3 consists of 13 residues. Deletions cut 5 bases from V and 7 bases from J, with 9 bases between. CDR3 amino acids: CASSLRQNSPLHF. As DNA, the CDR3 is TGTGCCAGCAGTCTACGACAGAATTCACCCCTCCACTTT.

The V gene is TRBV28, the J gene TRBJ1-6; D is ambiguous. Germline CDR1 is MDHEN and CDR2 is SYDVKM. CDR3 length: 14 residues. V lost 11 bases to trimming and J lost 0 bases, with 11 bases between them. In DNA, the CDR3 is TGTGCCTCACAGATGAGCTCCTATAATTCACCCCTCCACTTT. It encodes CASQMSSYNSPLHF.

This clone was picked up one time. This chain connects TRBV30 to TRBJ1-1; D is undetermined. V lost 6 bases, J lost 2 bases, and 10 bases lay in between. This CDR3 region has 12 residues. Germline V gene lookup returns CDR1 GTSNPN and CDR2 SVGIG (reference sequence). The CDR3 region has the DNA TGTGCCTGCCGGAGAGCTAACACTGAAGCTTTCTTT. Its translation is CACRRANTEAFF. Full variable domain (outside the CDR3, taken from reference TRBV30 and TRBJ1-1): SQTIHQWPATLVQPVGSPLSLECTVEGTSNPNLYWYRQAAGRGLQLLFYSVGIGQISSEVPQNLSASRPQDRQFILSSKKLLLSDSGFYLCACRRANTEAFFGQGTRLTVV.

On this clone itself: The same CDR3 can be traced to other DNA sequences in this sample. The V call is TRBV12-3 or TRBV12-4, the J call TRBJ1-4; no clear D gene. V gave up 3 bases and J gave up 7 bases, with 3 bases separating them. This CDR3 region has 11 residues. CDR3: CASSFREKLFF. The CDR3 DNA reads TGTGCCAGCAGTTTTCGTGAAAAACTGTTTTTT.

This chain connects TRBV15 to TRBJ2-3; TRBD2 matches at 8 bases. Germline V lookup: CDR1 LNHNV, CDR2 YYDKDF (reference sequence). The ends lost 5 bases at V and 2 bases at J; junction bases unmatched: 15. The CDR3 is made up of 18 amino acids. The CDR3 bases are TGTGCCACCAGCGGGGGGAGGGGAGCGGGGGCCTCCACAGATACGCAGTATTTT. Translated: CATSGGRGAGASTDTQYF.

The rearrangement joins TRBV19 to TRBJ1-2; 7 nucleotides match TRBD1. CDR3 length: 13 residues. Germline CDR1 and CDR2: LNHDA and SQIVND (reference sequence). V trimming: 5 bases; J trimming: 7 bases; junction bases outside the gene matches: 7. The chain's CDR3 is CASSPTGESGYTF. The CDR3 nucleotides read TGTGCCAGTAGTCCCACAGGGGAGAGTGGCTACACCTTC. Drawing the rest from reference TRBV19 and TRBJ1-2, the complete variable domain is DGGITQSPKYLFRKEGQNVTLSCEQNLNHDAMYWYRQDPGQGLRLIYYSQIVNDFQKGDIAEGYSVSREKKESFPLTVTSAQKNPTAFYLCASSPTGESGYTFGSGTRLTVV.

The CDR3 spells CASSERRGGSEQFF. Written as DNA, the CDR3 is TGTGCCAGCAGTGAACGGCGGGGGGGAAGTGAGCAGTTCTTC. This chain links TRBV6-1 with TRBJ2-1; the match to TRBD2 covers 9 bases. The CDR3 consists of 14 residues. Germline V lookup: CDR1 MNHNS, CDR2 SASEGT. V lost 2 bases to trimming and J lost 9 bases; unmatched junction nucleotides: 5.

This chain links TRBV29-1 with TRBJ2-4; 10 bases fit TRBD1. The CDR3 sequence is 13 residues long. Germline V gives CDR1 SQVTM, CDR2 ANQGSEA. V lost 8 bases to trimming and J lost 6 bases; unmatched junction nucleotides: 7. The CDR3 DNA reads as TGCAGCTCAGGGACAGGGGAGGGAAACATTCAGTACTTC. Translation gives CSSGTGEGNIQYF.

This clone was counted a single time. This chain links TRBV19 with TRBJ2-7; perhaps TRBD1 as D (5 bases). Per the germline V gene, CDR1 is LNHDA and CDR2 is SQIVND (reference sequence). CDR3 length: 15 amino acids. V lost 5 bases to trimming and J lost 3 bases, with 17 bases between them. The CDR3 is CASSYQGTLFYEQYF. CDR3 DNA: TGTGCCAGTAGTTACCAGGGTACGTTGTTCTACGAGCAGTACTTC.

V usage is TRBV5-1 and J usage is TRBJ1-2; 8 bases match TRBD1. Losses at the gene ends were 4 bases for V and 1 base for J; bases not matched to a gene: 6. The CDR3 runs 15 residues. CDR1 is SGHRS and CDR2 is YFSETQ in the germline V gene. The CDR3 DNA reads TGCGCCAGCAGCGAGAGACAGGGGCTTAACTATGGCTACACCTTC. Residues: CASSERQGLNYGYTF.

The chain uses TRBV5-1 and TRBJ2-3, with 11 positions matching TRBD2. Germline CDR1 and CDR2: SGHRS and YFSETQ. Germline trimming cut 0 bases from V and 8 bases from J; bases unmatched to any gene: 8. The CDR3 runs to 16 residues. DNA for the CDR3: TGCGCCAGCAGCTTGGTGACTAGCGGGGCGCCAGGTACGCAGTATTTT. Translation: CASSLVTSGAPGTQYF.

The chain has TRBV5-1 and TRBJ2-3; 11 bases are a match to TRBD2. The CDR3 spans 18 residues. V shed 0 bases, J shed 5 bases, and the junction held 11 bases outside the gene matches. Germline V CDR1 and CDR2: SGHRS, YFSETQ. CDR3 region: CASSLADTSGGVQDTQYF. CDR3 nucleotides: TGCGCCAGCAGCTTGGCCGATACTAGCGGGGGCGTCCAAGATACGCAGTATTTT.

The V call is TRBV5-1, the J call TRBJ1-5; TRBD1 matches 8 bases. V lost 5 bases, J lost 3 bases, and 1 base stayed unmatched. This CDR3 has 13 amino acids. Germline V CDR1 and CDR2: SGHRS, YFSETQ. This CDR3 reads CASRQGDNQPQHF. CDR3 coding DNA: TGCGCCAGCAGACAGGGGGACAATCAGCCCCAGCATTTT.

The CDR3 reads CASSPRLADQETQYF. Here the CDR3 DNA reads TGTGCCAGCAGCCCTAGACTAGCGGACCAAGAGACCCAGTACTTC. The J gene is TRBJ2-5, the V gene TRBV5-4; 9 nucleotides line up with TRBD2. The J segment lost 0 bases and the V segment lost 4 bases, leaving 4 bases of the junction unmatched. CDR3 size: 15 residues. Germline CDR1 and CDR2: SGHNT and YYREEE (reference sequence). Combining the CDR3 with reference TRBV5-4 and TRBJ2-5 gives the whole variable domain ETGVTQSPTHLIKTRGQQVTLRCSSQSGHNTVSWYQQALGQGPQFIFQYYREEENGRGNFPPRFSGLQFPNYSSELNVNALELDDSALYLCASSPRLADQETQYFGPGTRLLVL.

This rearrangement joins TRBV11-1 to TRBJ1-1; 7 nucleotides agree with TRBD1. Germline CDR1 reads SGHAT; CDR2 reads FQDESV (reference sequence). The CDR3 length is 13 residues. V shed 5 bases, J shed 3 bases, and the junction held 3 bases outside the gene matches. The CDR3 DNA follows: TGTGCCAGCAGCCGCGACAGGGACACTGAAGCTTTCTTT. Translation: CASSRDRDTEAFF.

The chain uses TRBV12-5 and TRBJ1-1; no definite D call. In germline, CDR1 is LGHNT, CDR2 FRNRAP. Trimming shortened V by 0 bases and J by 3 bases, and 17 bases separated the two germline ends. The CDR3 is 17 amino acids. In nucleotides, the CDR3 is TGTGCTAGTGGTTTGGTTTCCCGATCCCCCGGGGACACTGAAGCTTTCTTT. Translated, it gives CASGLVSRSPGDTEAFF.

This sequence joins TRBV27 and TRBJ1-1, with a weak D call TRBD1 (6 bases). Trimming took 9 bases from V and 4 from J, leaving 18 bases between them. This CDR3 region has 14 residues. Germline CDR1 MNHEY, CDR2 SMNVEV (reference sequence). CDR3 bases: TGTGCCAGTGCGATGGGTCAGGGGAGCACTGAAGCTTTCTTT. Amino acids: CASAMGQGSTEAFF.

The V and J genes are TRBV7-9 and TRBJ1-1, with D maybe TRBD1 (5 bases). This CDR3 spans 13 amino acids. CDR1 is SEHNR, CDR2 FQNEAQ, per germline (reference sequence). V was shortened by 3 bases and J by 6 bases, with 11 bases between the two germline ends. The CDR3 protein is CASSLGWGAEAFF. The CDR3 nucleotides read TGTGCCAGCAGCTTGGGGTGGGGGGCTGAAGCTTTCTTT.

The chain uses TRBV11-3 and TRBJ2-2; weak D call: TRBD1 (6 bases). Trimming shortened V by 4 bases and J by 5 bases, and 23 bases separated the two germline ends. Germline CDR1 SGHNT, CDR2 YENEEA. The CDR3 extends over 18 amino acids. The CDR3 loop reads CASSSTSGRGPGTGELFF. The CDR3 DNA is TGTGCCAGCAGCTCGACCAGTGGCAGGGGACCCGGAACCGGGGAGCTGTTTTTT.